The following is a TCR beta chain sequence with its context. This sample was taken from a study of PD-L1 blockade in urothelial cancer. Clones were sequenced by immunoSEQ multiplex PCR, and TCRdb holds only the in-frame ones, with some missing. This sample carries 35,000 to 55,000 clones, 82% of them seen once, and the ten largest clones take roughly 13%. Time point defined: peripheral blood 6 weeks after treatment start. Trimming cost V 6 bases and J 10 bases; bases outside gene matches: 8. The CDR3 totals 14 residues. Germline CDR1 reads WSHSY; CDR2 reads SAAADI. The specimen was PBMCs, collected around atezolizumab (anti-PD-L1) treatment. This chain joins TRBV10-2 and TRBJ1-5; 11 bases agree with TRBD1. The receptor was isolated from a man aged 60 to 69 with urothelial cancer. The CDR3 region is CASRGTGGESPQHF. As DNA, the CDR3 is TGCGCCAGCAGGGGGACAGGGGGGGAATCACCCCAGCATTTT.